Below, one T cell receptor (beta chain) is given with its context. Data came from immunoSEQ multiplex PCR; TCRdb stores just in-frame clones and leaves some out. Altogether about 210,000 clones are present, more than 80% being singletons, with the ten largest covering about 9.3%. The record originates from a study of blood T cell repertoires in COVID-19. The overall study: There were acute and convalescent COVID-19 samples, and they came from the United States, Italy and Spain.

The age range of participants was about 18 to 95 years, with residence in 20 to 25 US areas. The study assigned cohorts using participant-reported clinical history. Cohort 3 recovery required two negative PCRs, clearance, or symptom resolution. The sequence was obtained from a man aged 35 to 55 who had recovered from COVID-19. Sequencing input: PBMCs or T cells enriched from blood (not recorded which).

The CDR3, as DNA: TGTGCCAGCAGCTTAGGACTAGCGGGAGGAAATACGCAGTATTTT. Amino acids: CASSLGLAGGNTQYF. This chain links TRBV11-2 with TRBJ2-3, with TRBD2 matching 13 bases. The V gene end was trimmed by 1 base and the J gene end by 7 bases; junction bases not matched to a gene: 2. Germline loops: CDR1 SGHAT, CDR2 FQNNGV. The CDR3 covers 15 residues.